Presented here are 17 T cell receptor beta chains from one specimen sequenced in a study of blood T cell repertoires in COVID-19. Sequencing used immunoSEQ multiplex PCR; TCRdb keeps in-frame clones, though not all of them. This sample has 300,000 or so clones; 80% to 90% occur once, and the top ten carry around 6.6%. The sample was peripheral blood. Every receptor here comes from a man aged 18 to 29 who had recovered from COVID-19.

The V gene is TRBV6-2 or TRBV6-3, the J gene TRBJ1-1, with D unclear. CDR1 MNHEY and CDR2 SVGEGT come from the germline V gene. The CDR3 sequence is 16 residues long. V was cut by 2 bases and J by 0 bases, with 13 bases left in between. The CDR3 DNA sequence: TGTGCCAGCAGTTACGGACGGGGTCTCATGAACACTGAAGCTTTCTTT. Its translation is CASSYGRGLMNTEAFF.

The chain couples TRBV5-1 to TRBJ2-7; a possible D gene is TRBD1 (5 bases). The ends were cut back, 0 bases at V and 0 bases at J, with 13 bases in the middle. This CDR3 has 16 residues. Germline assignment: CDR1 SGHRS and CDR2 YFSETQ. CDR3 amino acids: CASSLGPPGSSYEQYF. The CDR3 DNA sequence: TGCGCCAGCAGCTTGGGCCCCCCAGGGTCCTCCTACGAGCAGTACTTC.

The chain links TRBV27 to TRBJ1-2; 10 bases fit TRBD1. Trimming at V came to 5 bases and at J to 3 bases, leaving 3 bases not matched to a gene. Germline lookup yields CDR1 MNHEY and CDR2 SMNVEV (reference sequence). The CDR3 runs 14 residues. This CDR3 reads CASSADRGHYGYTF. The CDR3 DNA follows: TGTGCCAGCAGTGCCGACAGGGGGCACTATGGCTACACCTTC.

The CDR3 spells CASSQRPPTSAGGRGYTF. As DNA, the CDR3 is TGTGCCAGCAGCCAAAGGCCCCCCACGTCGGCGGGAGGTCGTGGCTACACCTTC. V gene TRBV3-1 (or the pseudogene TRBV3-2) combines with J gene TRBJ1-2; D is undetermined. Germline lookup yields CDR1 LGHDT and CDR2 YNNKEL (reference sequence). V lost 2 bases to trimming and J lost 7 bases, with 26 bases between them. The CDR3 length is 18 residues.

This rearrangement joins TRBV29-1 to TRBJ1-2; 7 positions agree with TRBD1. Per germline, CDR1 SQVTM and CDR2 ANQGSEA. The CDR3 is 14 amino acids. With V trimmed by 6 bases and J by 5 bases, 12 bases remained unmatched. The CDR3 is CSVSRDSPGYGYTF. The CDR3 nucleotides read TGCAGCGTCAGCCGGGACAGCCCTGGGTATGGCTACACCTTC.

The J gene is TRBJ1-5, the V gene TRBV19; possible D gene TRBD1, 6 bases. The germline V gene has CDR1 LNHDA and CDR2 SQIVND (reference sequence). Deletions cut 10 bases from V and 4 bases from J, with 11 bases between. The CDR3 is 12 residues long. The CDR3 nucleotides read TGTGCCACCTTAGGACAGAATCAGCCCCAGCATTTT. Amino acids: CATLGQNQPQHF.

This clone was recorded once. This chain uses TRBV5-4 with TRBJ1-6; D is unresolved. Germline CDR1 SGHNT, CDR2 YYREEE (reference sequence). The CDR3 length is 12 residues. V lost 4 bases, J lost 5 bases, and 4 bases lay in between. The CDR3 region has the DNA TGTGCCAGCAGCCTAGATAATTCACCCCTCCACTTT. Amino acids: CASSLDNSPLHF.

For the CDR3, the DNA is TGTGCCAGCAGAAGAGGAGACGGGGAGCTGTTTTTT. This translates into CASRRGDGELFF. The genes are TRBV6-5 and TRBJ2-2; no definite D call. V lost 6 bases to trimming and J lost 7 bases, with 9 bases between them. Germline values: CDR1 MNHEY, CDR2 SVGAGI. The CDR3 contains 12 residues.

A single count supports this clone. V and J are TRBV5-5 and TRBJ2-2; 9 bases are a match to TRBD2. Germline loops: CDR1 SGHKS, CDR2 YYEKEE (reference sequence). The CDR3 consists of 16 residues. V gave up 4 bases and J gave up 2 bases; unmatched junction bases: 6. The CDR3: CASSGLAGRNTGELFF. The CDR3 coding sequence is TGTGCCAGCAGCGGGCTAGCGGGACGAAACACCGGGGAGCTGTTTTTT.

The chain links TRBV2 to TRBJ2-5; TRBD1 is a possible D gene (5 bases). This CDR3 is 15 amino acids long. Deletions cut 6 bases from V and 0 bases from J, with 14 bases between. Per germline, CDR1 SNHLY and CDR2 FYNNEI. CDR3 DNA: TGTGCCAGCAGCCACTCAAAGGACAACCAAGAGACCCAGTACTTC. Translating gives CASSHSKDNQETQYF. The full variable domain, rest sourced from reference TRBV2 and TRBJ2-5, is EPEVTQTPSHQVTQMGQEVILRCVPISNHLYFYWYRQILGQKVEFLVSFYNNEISEKSEIFDDQFSVERPDGSNFTLKIRSTKLEDSAMYFCASSHSKDNQETQYFGPGTRLLVL.

The chain uses TRBV6-5 and TRBJ2-1, with 7 nucleotides matching TRBD2. Germline V gene sequence: CDR1 MNHEY, CDR2 SVGAGI. The CDR3 contains 14 residues. V gave up 6 bases and J gave up 5 bases; unmatched junction bases: 7. CDR3 DNA sequence: TGTGCCAGCAGCGCTAGCGGAGCTAACAATGAGCAGTTCTTC. As protein: CASSASGANNEQFF.

The V call is TRBV5-6, the J call TRBJ2-3; 8 bases agree with TRBD2. There are 18 residues in the CDR3. Losses at the gene ends were 4 bases for V and 0 bases for J; bases not matched to a gene: 13. Germline values: CDR1 SGHDT, CDR2 YYEEEE. CDR3: CASSAPGLGLTSTDTQYF. Here the CDR3 DNA reads TGTGCCAGCAGCGCACCGGGACTAGGGCTCACTAGCACAGATACGCAGTATTTT. The entire variable domain, with the rest obtained from reference TRBV5-6 and TRBJ2-3, is as follows: DAGVTQSPTHLIKTRGQQVTLRCSPKSGHDTVSWYQQALGQGPQFIFQYYEEEERQRGNFPDRFSGHQFPNYSSELNVNALLLGDSALYLCASSAPGLGLTSTDTQYFGPGTRLTVL.

The chain recombines TRBV27 with TRBJ2-7, with D possibly TRBD2 on 7 matching bases. Germline V lookup: CDR1 MNHEY, CDR2 SMNVEV (reference sequence). V lost 3 bases to trimming and J lost 4 bases, with 10 bases between them. The CDR3 loop spans 13 amino acids. CDR3 protein: CASSFRGAYEQYF. CDR3 in DNA: TGTGCCAGCAGTTTCCGGGGGGCGTACGAGCAGTACTTC.

The chain recombines TRBV30 with TRBJ1-1; possible D gene TRBD1, 5 bases. CDR3 length: 13 residues. CDR1 and CDR2 from the germline V gene are GTSNPN and SVGIG (reference sequence). V was pared by 3 bases and J by 1 base, with 9 bases between. The CDR3 region has the DNA TGTGCCTGGAGCATTACAGGGAACACTGAAGCTTTCTTT. This gives the protein CAWSITGNTEAFF.

The rearrangement joins TRBV7-9 to TRBJ2-7; 8 nucleotides line up with TRBD1. Trimming removed 5 bases from V and 4 bases from J; junction bases left unmatched: 10. Germline V CDR1 and CDR2: SEHNR, FQNEAQ (reference sequence). This CDR3 has 15 amino acids. For the CDR3, the DNA is TGTGCCAGCAGCCCATCCTGGACAGGGAGTTACGAGCAGTACTTC. Residues: CASSPSWTGSYEQYF.

CDR3 nucleotides: TGTGCCAGCAGTCGCCTGGCAGGGACTAACTATGGCTACACCTTC. This gives the protein CASSRLAGTNYGYTF. This chain uses TRBV2 with TRBJ1-2, with D perhaps matching TRBD1 (5 bases). CDR3 size: 15 residues. Germline CDR1 and CDR2: SNHLY and FYNNEI. The V and J ends lost 5 bases and 0 bases respectively, with 13 bases between them.

This rearrangement joins TRBV27 to TRBJ2-7; weak D call: TRBD1 (5 bases). Germline CDR1 and CDR2: MNHEY and SMNVEV (reference sequence). The CDR3 is 14 amino acids. The V and J ends lost 5 bases and 6 bases respectively, with 17 bases between them. This CDR3 reads CASSAQGTSPEQYF. The CDR3 DNA reads TGTGCCAGCAGTGCCCAGGGAACTTCCCCCGAGCAGTACTTC.